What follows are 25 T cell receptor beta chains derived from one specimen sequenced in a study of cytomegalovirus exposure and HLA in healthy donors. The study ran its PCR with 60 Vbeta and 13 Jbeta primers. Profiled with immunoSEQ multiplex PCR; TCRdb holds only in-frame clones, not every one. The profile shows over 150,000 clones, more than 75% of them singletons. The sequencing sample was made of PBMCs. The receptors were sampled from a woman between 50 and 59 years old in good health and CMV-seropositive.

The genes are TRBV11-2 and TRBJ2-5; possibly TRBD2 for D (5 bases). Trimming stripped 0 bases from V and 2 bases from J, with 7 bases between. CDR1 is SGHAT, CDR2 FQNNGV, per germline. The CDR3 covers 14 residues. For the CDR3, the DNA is TGTGCCAGCAGCTTAGATCGGGGACAAGAGACCCAGTACTTC. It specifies CASSLDRGQETQYF.

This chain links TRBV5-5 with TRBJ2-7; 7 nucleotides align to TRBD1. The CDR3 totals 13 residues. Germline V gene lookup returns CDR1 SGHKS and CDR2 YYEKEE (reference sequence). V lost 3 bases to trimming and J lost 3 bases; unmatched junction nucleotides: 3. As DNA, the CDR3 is TGTGCCAGCAGCTACGGACAGGACTACGAGCAGTACTTC. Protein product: CASSYGQDYEQYF.

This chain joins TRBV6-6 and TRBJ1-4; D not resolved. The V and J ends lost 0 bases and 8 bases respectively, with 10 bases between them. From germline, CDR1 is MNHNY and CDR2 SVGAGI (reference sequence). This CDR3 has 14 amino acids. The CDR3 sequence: CASSYSSEQEKLFF. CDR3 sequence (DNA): TGTGCCAGCAGTTACTCGTCCGAACAGGAAAAACTGTTTTTT.

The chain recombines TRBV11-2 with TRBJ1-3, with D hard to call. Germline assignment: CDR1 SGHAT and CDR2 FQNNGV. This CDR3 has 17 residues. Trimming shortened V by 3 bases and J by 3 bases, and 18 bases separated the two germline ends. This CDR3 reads CASSFLGSRGSGNTIYF. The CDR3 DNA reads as TGTGCCAGCAGCTTTTTGGGGTCGCGGGGTAGTGGAAACACCATATATTTT.

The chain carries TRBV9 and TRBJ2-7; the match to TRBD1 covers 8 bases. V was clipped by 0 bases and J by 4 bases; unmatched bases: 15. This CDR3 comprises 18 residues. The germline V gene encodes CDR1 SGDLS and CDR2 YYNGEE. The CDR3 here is CASSVGISGTGRMYEQYF. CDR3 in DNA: TGTGCCAGCAGCGTAGGAATCTCCGGGACAGGTCGAATGTACGAGCAGTACTTC.

CDR3 sequence: CASSKAGGRNQPQHF. The CDR3, as DNA: TGTGCCAGCAGTAAGGCAGGGGGCCGCAATCAGCCCCAGCATTTT. The V and J genes are TRBV2 and TRBJ1-5, with TRBD1 identical over 8 bases. CDR1 and CDR2 from the germline V gene are SNHLY and FYNNEI. The CDR3 has 15 residues. V shed 5 bases and J 2 bases; nucleotides not matched to a gene: 5.

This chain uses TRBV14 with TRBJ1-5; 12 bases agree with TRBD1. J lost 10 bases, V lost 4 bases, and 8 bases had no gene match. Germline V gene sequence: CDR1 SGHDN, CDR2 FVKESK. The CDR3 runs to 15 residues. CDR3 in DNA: TGTGCCAGCAGCCTCCAGGGGACAGGGGGCCGACCCCAGCATTTT. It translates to CASSLQGTGGRPQHF.

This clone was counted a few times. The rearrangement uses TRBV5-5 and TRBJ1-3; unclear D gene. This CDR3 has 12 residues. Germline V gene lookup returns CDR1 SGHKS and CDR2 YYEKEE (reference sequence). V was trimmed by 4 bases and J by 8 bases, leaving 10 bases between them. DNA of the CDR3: TGTGCCAGCAGCCCCGCGGGAGACACCATATATTTT. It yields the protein CASSPAGDTIYF.

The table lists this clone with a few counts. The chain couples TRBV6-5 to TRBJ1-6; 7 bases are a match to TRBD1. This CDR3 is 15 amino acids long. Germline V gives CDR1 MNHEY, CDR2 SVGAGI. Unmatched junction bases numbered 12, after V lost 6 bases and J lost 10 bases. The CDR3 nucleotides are TGTGCCAGCAGCCAGACAGGGTTTAGGGGATCACCCCTCCACTTT. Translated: CASSQTGFRGSPLHF.

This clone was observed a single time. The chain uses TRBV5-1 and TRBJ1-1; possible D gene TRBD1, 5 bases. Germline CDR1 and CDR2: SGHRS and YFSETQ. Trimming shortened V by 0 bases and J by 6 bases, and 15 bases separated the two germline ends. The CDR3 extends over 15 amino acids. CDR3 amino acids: CASSLEAFGGAEAFF. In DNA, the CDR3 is TGCGCCAGCAGCTTGGAGGCTTTCGGGGGTGCTGAAGCTTTCTTT.

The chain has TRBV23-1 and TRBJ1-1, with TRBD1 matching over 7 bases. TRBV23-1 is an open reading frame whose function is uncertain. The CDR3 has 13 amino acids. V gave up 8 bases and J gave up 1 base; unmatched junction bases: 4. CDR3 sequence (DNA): TGCGCCAGCCCGGGACAGACGAACACTGAAGCTTTCTTT. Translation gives CASPGQTNTEAFF.

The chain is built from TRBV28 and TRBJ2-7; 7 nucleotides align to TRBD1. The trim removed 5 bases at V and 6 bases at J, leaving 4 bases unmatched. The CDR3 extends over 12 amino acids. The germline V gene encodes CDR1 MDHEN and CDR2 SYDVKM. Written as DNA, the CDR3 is TGTGCCAGCAGTGAGACAGGGACCGAGCAGTACTTC. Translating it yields CASSETGTEQYF. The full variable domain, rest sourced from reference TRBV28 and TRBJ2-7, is DVKVTQSSRYLVKRTGEKVFLECVQDMDHENMFWYRQDPGLGLRLIYFSYDVKMKEKGDIPEGYSVSREKKERFSLILESASTNQTSMYLCASSETGTEQYFGPGTRLTVT.

In DNA form, the CDR3 reads TGTGCCAGCTCACCGTCAGGGGATGGAAACACCATATATTTT. Translating gives CASSPSGDGNTIYF. The chain employs TRBV18 and TRBJ1-3, with D possibly TRBD1 on 6 matching bases. This CDR3 is built from 14 residues. The V and J ends lost 3 bases and 3 bases respectively, with 9 bases between them. Germline lookup yields CDR1 KGHSH and CDR2 LQKENI. Drawing the rest from reference TRBV18 and TRBJ1-3, the complete variable domain is NAGVMQNPRHLVRRRGQEARLRCSPMKGHSHVYWYRQLPEEGLKFMVYLQKENIIDESGMPKERFSAEFPKEGPSILRIQQVVRGDSAAYFCASSPSGDGNTIYFGEGSWLTVV.

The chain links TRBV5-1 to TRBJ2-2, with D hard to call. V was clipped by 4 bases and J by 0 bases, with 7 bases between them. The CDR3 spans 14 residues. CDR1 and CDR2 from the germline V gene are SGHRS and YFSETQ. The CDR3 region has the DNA TGCGCCAGCAGCGCGACTTCGAACACCGGGGAGCTGTTTTTT. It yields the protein CASSATSNTGELFF. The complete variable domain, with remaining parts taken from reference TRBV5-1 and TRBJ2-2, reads KAGVTQTPRYLIKTRGQQVTLSCSPISGHRSVSWYQQTPGQGLQFLFEYFSETQRNKGNFPGRFSGRQFSNSRSEMNVSTLELGDSALYLCASSATSNTGELFFGEGSRLTVL.

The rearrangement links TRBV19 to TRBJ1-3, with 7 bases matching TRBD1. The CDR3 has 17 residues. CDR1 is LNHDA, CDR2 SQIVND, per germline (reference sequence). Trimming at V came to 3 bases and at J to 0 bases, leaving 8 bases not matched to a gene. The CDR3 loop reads CASSIDPGQLSGNTIYF. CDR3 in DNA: TGTGCCAGTAGTATTGACCCGGGACAGCTCTCTGGAAACACCATATATTTT.

CDR3 sequence reads: CASSLRRVGQETQYF. The CDR3 nucleotides read TGTGCCAGCAGCTTGAGGCGGGTTGGACAAGAGACCCAGTACTTC. This chain joins TRBV5-6 and TRBJ2-5; D may be TRBD2 (5 bases). V dropped 1 base and J dropped 2 bases, with 12 bases sitting between them. Germline CDR1 is SGHDT and CDR2 is YYEEEE. This CDR3 comprises 15 residues.

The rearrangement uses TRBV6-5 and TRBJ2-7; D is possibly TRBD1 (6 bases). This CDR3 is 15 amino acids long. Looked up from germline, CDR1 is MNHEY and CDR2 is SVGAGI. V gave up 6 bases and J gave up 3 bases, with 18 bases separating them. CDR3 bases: TGTGCCAGCAGCTCGGACAGCCGTGACTTCTACGAGCAGTACTTC. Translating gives CASSSDSRDFYEQYF.

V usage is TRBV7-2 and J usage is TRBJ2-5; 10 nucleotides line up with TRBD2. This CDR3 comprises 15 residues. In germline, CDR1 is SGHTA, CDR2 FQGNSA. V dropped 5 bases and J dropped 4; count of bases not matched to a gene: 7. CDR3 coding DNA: TGTGCCAGCAGCGGCATACGGACTAGCGGAGAGACCCAGTACTTC. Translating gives CASSGIRTSGETQYF.

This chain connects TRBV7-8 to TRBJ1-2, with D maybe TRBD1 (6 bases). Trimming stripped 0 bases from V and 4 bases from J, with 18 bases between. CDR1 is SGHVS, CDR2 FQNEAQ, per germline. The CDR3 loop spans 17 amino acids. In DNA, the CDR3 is TGTGCCAGCAGCTTAGCGACGATTGGCAGGGGTTCCTATGGCTACACCTTC. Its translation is CASSLATIGRGSYGYTF.

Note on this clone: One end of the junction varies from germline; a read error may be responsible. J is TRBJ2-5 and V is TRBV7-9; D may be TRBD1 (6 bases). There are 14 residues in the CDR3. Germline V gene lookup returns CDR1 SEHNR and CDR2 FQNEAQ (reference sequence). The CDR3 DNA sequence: TGTTCCAGCAGCTTAAGTGGGGGCCGGGAGACCCAGTACTTC. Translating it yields CSSSLSGGRETQYF.

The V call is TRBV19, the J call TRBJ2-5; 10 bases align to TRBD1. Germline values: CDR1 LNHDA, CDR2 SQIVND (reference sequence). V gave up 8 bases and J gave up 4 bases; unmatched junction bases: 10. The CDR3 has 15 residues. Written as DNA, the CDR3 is TGTGCCAGTTCTATCGGGACAGGGGCTACAGAGACCCAGTACTTC. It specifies CASSIGTGATETQYF.

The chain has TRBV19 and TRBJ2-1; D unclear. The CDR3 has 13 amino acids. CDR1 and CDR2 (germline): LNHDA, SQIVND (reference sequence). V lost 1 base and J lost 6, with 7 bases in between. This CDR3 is CASSIVPGNEQFF. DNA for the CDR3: TGTGCCAGTAGTATAGTGCCGGGCAATGAGCAGTTCTTC. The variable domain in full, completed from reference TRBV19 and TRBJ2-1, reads DGGITQSPKYLFRKEGQNVTLSCEQNLNHDAMYWYRQDPGQGLRLIYYSQIVNDFQKGDIAEGYSVSREKKESFPLTVTSAQKNPTAFYLCASSIVPGNEQFFGPGTRLTVL.

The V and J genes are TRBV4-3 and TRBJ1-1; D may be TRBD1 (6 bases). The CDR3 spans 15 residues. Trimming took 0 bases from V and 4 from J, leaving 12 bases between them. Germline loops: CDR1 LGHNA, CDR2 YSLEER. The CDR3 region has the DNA TGCGCCAGCAGCCAAGAGGGGGCATGGATCACTGAAGCTTTCTTT. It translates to CASSQEGAWITEAFF.

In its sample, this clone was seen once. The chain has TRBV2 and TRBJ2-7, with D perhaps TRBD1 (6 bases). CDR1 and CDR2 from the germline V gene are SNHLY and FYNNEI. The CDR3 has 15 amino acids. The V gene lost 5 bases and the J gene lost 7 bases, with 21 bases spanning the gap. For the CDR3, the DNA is TGTGCCAGCAGTAGTCCCGGGGACACCTCCTGGGAGCAGTACTTC. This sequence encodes CASSSPGDTSWEQYF.

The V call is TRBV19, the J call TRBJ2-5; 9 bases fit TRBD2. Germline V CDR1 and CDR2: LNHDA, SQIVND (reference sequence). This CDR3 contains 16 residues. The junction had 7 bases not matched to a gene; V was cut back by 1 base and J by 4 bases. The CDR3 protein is CASSIVAGAPPETQYF. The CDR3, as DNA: TGTGCCAGTAGTATAGTAGCGGGAGCGCCCCCAGAGACCCAGTACTTC.